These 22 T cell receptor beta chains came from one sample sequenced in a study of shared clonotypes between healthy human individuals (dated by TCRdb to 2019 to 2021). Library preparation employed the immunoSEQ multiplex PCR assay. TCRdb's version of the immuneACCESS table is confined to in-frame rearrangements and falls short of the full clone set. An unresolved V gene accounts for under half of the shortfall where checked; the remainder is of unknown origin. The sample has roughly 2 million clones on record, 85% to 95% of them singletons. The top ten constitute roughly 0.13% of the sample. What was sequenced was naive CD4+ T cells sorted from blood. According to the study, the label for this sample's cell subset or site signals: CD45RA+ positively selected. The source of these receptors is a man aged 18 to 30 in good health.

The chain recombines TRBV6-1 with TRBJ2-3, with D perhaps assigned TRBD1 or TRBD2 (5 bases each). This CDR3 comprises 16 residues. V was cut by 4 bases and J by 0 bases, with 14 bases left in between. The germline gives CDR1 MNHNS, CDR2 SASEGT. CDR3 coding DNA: TGTGCCAGCAGTGGGAGGACATTAGCTAGCACAGATACGCAGTATTTT. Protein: CASSGRTLASTDTQYF.

The CDR3 coding sequence is TGTGCCAGCAGTTACTTGGCAGGTGGCGATGAGCAGTTCTTC. Translating gives CASSYLAGGDEQFF. The chain recombines TRBV6-5 with TRBJ2-1; unclear D gene. Trimming removed 1 base at V and 8 bases at J, with 12 bases between. The germline CDR1 and CDR2 sequences are MNHEY and SVGAGI. The CDR3 is made up of 14 amino acids.

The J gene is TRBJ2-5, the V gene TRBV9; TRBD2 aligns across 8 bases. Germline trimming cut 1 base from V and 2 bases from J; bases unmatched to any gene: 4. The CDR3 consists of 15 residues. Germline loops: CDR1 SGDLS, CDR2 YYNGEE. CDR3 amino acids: CASSVKRGFQETQYF. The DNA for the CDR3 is TGTGCCAGCAGCGTAAAGCGGGGGTTTCAAGAGACCCAGTACTTC.

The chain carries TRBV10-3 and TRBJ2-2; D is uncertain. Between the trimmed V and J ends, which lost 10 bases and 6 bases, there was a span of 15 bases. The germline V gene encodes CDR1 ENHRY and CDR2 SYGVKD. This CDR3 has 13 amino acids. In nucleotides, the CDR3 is TGTGCCACCGGCCGAGCAGATCCCGGGGAGCTGTTTTTT. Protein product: CATGRADPGELFF.

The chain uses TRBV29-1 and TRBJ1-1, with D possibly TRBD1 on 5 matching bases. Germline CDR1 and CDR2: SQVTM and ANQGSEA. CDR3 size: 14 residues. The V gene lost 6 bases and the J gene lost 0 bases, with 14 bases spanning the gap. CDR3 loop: CSVTKAGLNTEAFF. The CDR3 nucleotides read TGCAGCGTCACAAAGGCAGGGCTGAACACTGAAGCTTTCTTT.

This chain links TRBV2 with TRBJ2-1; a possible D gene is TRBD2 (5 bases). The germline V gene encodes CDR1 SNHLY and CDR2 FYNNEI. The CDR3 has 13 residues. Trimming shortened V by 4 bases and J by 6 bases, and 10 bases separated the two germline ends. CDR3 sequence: CASSGNGLNEQFF. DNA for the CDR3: TGTGCCAGCAGTGGGAACGGACTCAATGAGCAGTTCTTC.

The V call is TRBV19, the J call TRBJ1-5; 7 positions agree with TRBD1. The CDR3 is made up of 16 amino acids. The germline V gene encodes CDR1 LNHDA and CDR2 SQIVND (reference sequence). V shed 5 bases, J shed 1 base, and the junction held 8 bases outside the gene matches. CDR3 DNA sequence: TGTGCCAGTAGTGTGACAGGGCCTGGCAGCAATCAGCCCCAGCATTTT. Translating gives CASSVTGPGSNQPQHF.

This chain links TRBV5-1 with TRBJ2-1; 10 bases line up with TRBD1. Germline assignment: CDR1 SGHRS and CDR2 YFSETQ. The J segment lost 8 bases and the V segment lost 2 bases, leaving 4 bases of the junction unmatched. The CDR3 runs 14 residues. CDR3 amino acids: CASSFGTGAHEQFF. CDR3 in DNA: TGCGCCAGCAGCTTCGGGACAGGGGCGCATGAGCAGTTCTTC.

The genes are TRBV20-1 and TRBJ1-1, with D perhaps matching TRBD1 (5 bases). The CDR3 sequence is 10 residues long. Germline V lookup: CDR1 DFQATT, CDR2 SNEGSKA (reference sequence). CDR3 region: CSSRVTEAFF. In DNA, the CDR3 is TGCAGCAGCAGGGTAACTGAAGCTTTCTTT.

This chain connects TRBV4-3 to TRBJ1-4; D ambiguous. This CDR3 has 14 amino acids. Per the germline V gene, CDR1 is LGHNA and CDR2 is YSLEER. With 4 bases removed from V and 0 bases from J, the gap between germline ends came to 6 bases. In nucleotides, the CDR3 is TGCGCCAGCAGCCCCTATGCAACTAATGAAAAACTGTTTTTT. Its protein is CASSPYATNEKLFF.

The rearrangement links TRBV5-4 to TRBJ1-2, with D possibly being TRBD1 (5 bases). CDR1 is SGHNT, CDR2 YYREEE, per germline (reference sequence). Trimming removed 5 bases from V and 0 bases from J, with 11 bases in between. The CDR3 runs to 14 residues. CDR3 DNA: TGTGCCAGCAGTCCCGCGGGGGCTAACTATGGCTACACCTTC. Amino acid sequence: CASSPAGANYGYTF.

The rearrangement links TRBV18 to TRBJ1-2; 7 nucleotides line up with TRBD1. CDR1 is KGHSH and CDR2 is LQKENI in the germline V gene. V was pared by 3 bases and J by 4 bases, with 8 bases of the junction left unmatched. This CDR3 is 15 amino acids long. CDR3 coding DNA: TGTGCCAGCTCACCGTACTCGACAGGGATCTATGGCTACACCTTC. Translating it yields CASSPYSTGIYGYTF.

The CDR3 loop is CALRPGGFTYEQYF. The CDR3 nucleotides are TGTGCCCTAAGACCCGGGGGGTTCACCTACGAGCAGTACTTC. This rearrangement joins TRBV30 to TRBJ2-7; 7 bases agree with TRBD2. This CDR3 is built from 14 residues. The ends lost 8 bases at V and 2 bases at J; junction bases unmatched: 12. Germline lookup yields CDR1 GTSNPN and CDR2 SVGIG (reference sequence).

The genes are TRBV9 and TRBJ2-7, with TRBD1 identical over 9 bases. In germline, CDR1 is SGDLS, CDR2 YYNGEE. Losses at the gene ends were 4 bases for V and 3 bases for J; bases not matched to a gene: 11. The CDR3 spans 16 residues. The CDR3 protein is CASSSRGGTGSYEQYF. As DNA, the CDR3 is TGTGCCAGCAGCTCCCGTGGAGGGACAGGGAGCTACGAGCAGTACTTC.

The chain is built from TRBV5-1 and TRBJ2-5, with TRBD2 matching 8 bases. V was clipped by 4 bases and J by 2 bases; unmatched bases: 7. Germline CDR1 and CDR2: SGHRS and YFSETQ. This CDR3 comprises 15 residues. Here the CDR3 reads CASSPGLVPQETQYF. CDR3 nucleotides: TGCGCCAGCAGCCCGGGACTAGTCCCGCAAGAGACCCAGTACTTC.

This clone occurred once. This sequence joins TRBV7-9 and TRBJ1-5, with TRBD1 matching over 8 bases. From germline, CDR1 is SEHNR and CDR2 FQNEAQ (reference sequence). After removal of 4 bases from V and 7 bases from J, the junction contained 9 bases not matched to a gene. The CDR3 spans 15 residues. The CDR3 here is CASSSPGGDGQPQHF. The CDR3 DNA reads TGTGCCAGCAGCTCGCCAGGGGGCGATGGGCAGCCCCAGCATTTT.

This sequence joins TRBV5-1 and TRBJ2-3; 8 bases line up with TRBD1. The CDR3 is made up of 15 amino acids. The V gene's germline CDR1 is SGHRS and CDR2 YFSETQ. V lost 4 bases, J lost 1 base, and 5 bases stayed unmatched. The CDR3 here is CASSQDRVGTDTQYF. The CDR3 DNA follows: TGCGCCAGCAGCCAGGACAGGGTGGGCACAGATACGCAGTATTTT.

For the CDR3, the DNA is TGTGCCAGCAAGGGTTACTACGAGCAGTACTTC. Translated: CASKGYYEQYF. The chain carries TRBV6-6 and TRBJ2-7; D ambiguous. V was trimmed by 7 bases and J by 3 bases, leaving 7 bases between them. The length of the CDR3 is 11 residues. Germline CDR1 is MNHNY and CDR2 is SVGAGI (reference sequence).

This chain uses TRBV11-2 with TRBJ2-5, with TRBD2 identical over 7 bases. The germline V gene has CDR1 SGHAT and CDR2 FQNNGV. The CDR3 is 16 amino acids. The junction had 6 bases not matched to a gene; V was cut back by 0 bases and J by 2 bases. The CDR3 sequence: CASSLERGVFQETQYF. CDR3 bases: TGTGCCAGCAGCTTAGAACGGGGGGTTTTTCAAGAGACCCAGTACTTC.

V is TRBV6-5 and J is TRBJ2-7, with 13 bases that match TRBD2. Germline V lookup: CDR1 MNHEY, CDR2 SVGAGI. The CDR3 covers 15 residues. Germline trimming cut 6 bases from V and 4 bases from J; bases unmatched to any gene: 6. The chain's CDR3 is CASRRGLAGVYEQYF. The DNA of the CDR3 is TGTGCCAGCAGACGCGGACTAGCGGGAGTGTACGAGCAGTACTTC.

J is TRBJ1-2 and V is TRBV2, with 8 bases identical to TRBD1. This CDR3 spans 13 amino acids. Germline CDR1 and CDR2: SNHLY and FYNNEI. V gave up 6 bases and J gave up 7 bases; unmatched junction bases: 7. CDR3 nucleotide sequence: TGTGCCAGCAGAGGACAGGGTTCGGTTGGCTACACCTTC. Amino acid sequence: CASRGQGSVGYTF.

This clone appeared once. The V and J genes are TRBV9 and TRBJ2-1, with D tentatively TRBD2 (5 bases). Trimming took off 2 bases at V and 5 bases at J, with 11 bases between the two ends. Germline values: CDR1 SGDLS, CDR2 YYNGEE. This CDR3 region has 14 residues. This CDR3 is CASSVGSADNEQFF. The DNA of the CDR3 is TGTGCCAGCAGCGTGGGTAGCGCCGACAATGAGCAGTTCTTC.